Below, 10 T cell receptor beta chains from the same sample are listed, as sequenced in a study of OX40 agonist ivuxolimab in advanced cancers. The assay was immunoSEQ multiplex PCR, and TCRdb's table has in-frame clones only and misses some. Counted here are some 100,000 clones, around nine tenths occurring once; the ten biggest clones make up less than 1%. This specimen consisted of CD4+ or CD8+ T cells sorted from blood, obtained in a trial of the OX40 agonist ivuxolimab. These receptors all come from an adult with an advanced solid tumor such as melanoma, head and neck, liver or kidney cancer.

The chain carries TRBV15 and TRBJ1-4; 9 nucleotides align to TRBD1. Losses at the gene ends were 11 bases for V and 8 bases for J; bases not matched to a gene: 12. This CDR3 comprises 14 residues. Germline V gene lookup returns CDR1 LNHNV and CDR2 YYDKDF (reference sequence). This CDR3 is CASNRDRALEKLFF. In DNA form, the CDR3 reads TGTGCCTCGAACCGGGACAGGGCGTTGGAAAAACTGTTTTTT.

The gene calls are TRBV27 and TRBJ2-7, with TRBD1 identical over 8 bases. This CDR3 contains 16 residues. Germline CDR1 reads MNHEY; CDR2 reads SMNVEV (reference sequence). V lost 2 bases, J lost 4 bases, and 10 bases stayed unmatched. The CDR3 region has the DNA TGTGCCAGCAGTTTACTTCCAGGGGGCGCAGGTTACGAGCAGTACTTC. Amino acids: CASSLLPGGAGYEQYF.

This chain uses TRBV11-3 with TRBJ2-2; D uncertain. From germline, CDR1 is SGHNT and CDR2 YENEEA. The V and J ends lost 5 bases and 3 bases respectively, with 10 bases between them. This CDR3 has 14 residues. CDR3 region: CASSHLSDTGELFF. CDR3 nucleotide sequence: TGTGCCAGCAGCCACCTCAGTGACACCGGGGAGCTGTTTTTT.

The chain combines TRBV9 with TRBJ2-7, with TRBD2 matching 7 bases. Trimming at V came to 0 bases and at J to 1 base, leaving 4 bases not matched to a gene. CDR1 and CDR2 (germline): SGDLS, YYNGEE. This CDR3 is built from 15 residues. This CDR3 reads CASSVDHGGSYEQYF. The CDR3 nucleotides are TGTGCCAGCAGCGTAGATCACGGGGGGTCCTACGAGCAGTACTTC.

This clone has only one observation. This chain links TRBV7-3 with TRBJ2-4; D perhaps matches TRBD1 (6 bases). V was shortened by 1 base and J by 5 bases, with 27 bases between the two germline ends. The CDR3 spans 20 residues. The germline V gene encodes CDR1 SGHTA and CDR2 FQGTGA. The CDR3 sequence is CASSLRPPLRGESIENIQYF. The CDR3 DNA reads TGTGCCAGCAGCTTAAGGCCCCCCCTCAGGGGCGAGTCGATCGAAAACATTCAGTACTTC.

A single count supports this clone. This chain joins TRBV5-1 and TRBJ1-4; 8 nucleotides agree with TRBD1. CDR1 is SGHRS, CDR2 YFSETQ, per germline. Germline trimming cut 5 bases from V and 7 bases from J; bases unmatched to any gene: 13. The CDR3 length is 16 residues. The CDR3 DNA sequence: TGCGCCAGCAGTGATAGCCAGGGGGCGCCGGGTGAAAAACTGTTTTTT. Translating gives CASSDSQGAPGEKLFF.

This rearrangement joins TRBV28 to TRBJ1-1; the D is unclear. Germline V CDR1 and CDR2: MDHEN, SYDVKM. V was clipped by 4 bases and J by 9 bases, with 12 bases between them. The CDR3 covers 12 residues. In DNA form, the CDR3 reads TGTGCCAGCAGTTCGAGGTATTCAAAAGCTTTCTTT. Its translation: CASSSRYSKAFF.

J is TRBJ2-7 and V is TRBV10-1; D unresolved. The ends were cut back, 3 bases at V and 7 bases at J, with 19 bases in the middle. The CDR3 is 15 residues long. Germline V lookup: CDR1 WNHNN, CDR2 SYGVQD (reference sequence). The CDR3: CASSDMTNPFDEQYF. DNA for the CDR3: TGCGCCAGCAGTGACATGACGAACCCCTTCGATGAGCAGTACTTC.

The J gene is TRBJ1-6, the V gene TRBV27; the D gene is possibly TRBD1 (5 bases). V lost 3 bases and J lost 4, with 10 bases in between. Germline V gene data show CDR1 as MNHEY and CDR2 as SMNVEV (reference sequence). The CDR3 runs 15 residues. The CDR3 is CASSFSGRYNSPLHF. In DNA form, the CDR3 reads TGTGCCAGCAGTTTCTCGGGGCGGTATAATTCACCCCTCCACTTT.

The chain has TRBV4-2 and TRBJ2-3; D perhaps matches TRBD2 (5 bases). The length of the CDR3 is 14 residues. The germline CDR1 and CDR2 sequences are LGHNA and YNFKEQ. The V end lost 3 bases, the J end lost 4 bases, and 11 bases lay between the germline ends. In nucleotides, the CDR3 is TGTGCCAGCAGCCAGGGATCACTAGCAGATACGCAGTATTTT. It specifies CASSQGSLADTQYF.